One sample yielded the 18 T cell receptor beta chains listed below, sequenced in a study of T cell responses to AZD1222 COVID-19 vaccine. Only in-frame clones appear in the TCRdb table, and some are missing; sequencing was by immunoSEQ multiplex PCR. The profile shows about 140,000 clones, 84% of them singletons. This sample comprised peripheral blood, obtained on day 0 of AZD1222 vaccination. The receptors come from an adult in good health.

V gene TRBV6-5 combines with J gene TRBJ1-2; 8 positions agree with TRBD1. The CDR3 is 15 residues long. CDR1 MNHEY and CDR2 SVGAGI come from the germline V gene. Unmatched junction bases numbered 11, after V lost 6 bases and J lost 5 bases. This chain's CDR3 is CASRFHGTGVYGYTF. In nucleotides, the CDR3 is TGTGCCAGCAGATTTCACGGGACAGGAGTATATGGCTACACCTTC.

The CDR3: CASSLLSSAESPLHF. CDR3 sequence (DNA): TGTGCCAGCAGCTTATTATCGTCAGCAGAGTCACCCCTCCACTTT. V usage is TRBV7-9 and J usage is TRBJ1-6; D gene ambiguous. This CDR3 contains 15 residues. V was cut by 2 bases and J by 10 bases, with 15 bases left in between. Looked up from germline, CDR1 is SEHNR and CDR2 is FQNEAQ (reference sequence).

This chain links TRBV9 with TRBJ2-1; 8 bases fit TRBD2. The CDR3 sequence is 15 residues long. Per germline, CDR1 SGDLS and CDR2 YYNGEE. J lost 0 bases, V lost 4 bases, and 3 bases had no gene match. For the CDR3, the DNA is TGTGCCAGCAGCCCAAGCGGGAGCTCCTACAATGAGCAGTTCTTC. This gives the protein CASSPSGSSYNEQFF.

The rearrangement links TRBV5-1 to TRBJ2-1; D remains unclear. Germline V gives CDR1 SGHRS, CDR2 YFSETQ. The CDR3 runs 15 residues. The germline V and J ends were trimmed by 1 base and 0 bases, with 8 bases remaining between them. CDR3: CASSLTANSYNEQFF. The CDR3 nucleotides read TGCGCCAGCAGCTTGACAGCAAACTCCTACAATGAGCAGTTCTTC.

V gene TRBV28 combines with J gene TRBJ1-5; 7 bases match TRBD1. CDR3 size: 14 residues. CDR1 and CDR2 (germline): MDHEN, SYDVKM. The junction had 6 bases not matched to a gene; V was cut back by 6 bases and J by 4 bases. The CDR3 DNA is TGTGCCAGCAGGGGGGGACAGCGAAATCAGCCCCAGCATTTT. Translated: CASRGGQRNQPQHF.

V gene TRBV28 combines with J gene TRBJ1-4; 10 bases map to TRBD1. The CDR3 spans 17 residues. From germline, CDR1 is MDHEN and CDR2 SYDVKM. V lost 6 bases, J lost 4 bases, and 11 bases stayed unmatched. CDR3 nucleotides: TGTGCCAGCAGCCTCCCGGGACAGGGGTTCGGTAATGAAAAACTGTTTTTT. It translates to CASSLPGQGFGNEKLFF.

The genes are TRBV14 and TRBJ1-2; D is possibly TRBD1 (6 bases). This CDR3 has 16 residues. With 4 bases removed from V and 6 bases from J, the gap between germline ends came to 21 bases. Germline assignment: CDR1 SGHDN and CDR2 FVKESK. The CDR3 loop is CASSPSGSAAGDGYTF. The CDR3 nucleotides read TGTGCCAGCAGCCCTAGTGGGTCAGCGGCAGGGGATGGCTACACCTTC.

This sequence joins TRBV28 and TRBJ1-4; no firm D call. The V and J ends lost 4 bases and 4 bases respectively, with 13 bases between them. The CDR3 is 15 residues long. Germline V gives CDR1 MDHEN, CDR2 SYDVKM. The CDR3 sequence is CASSSGTDYNEKLFF. Here the CDR3 DNA reads TGTGCCAGCAGTTCAGGCACAGATTATAATGAAAAACTGTTTTTT.

CDR3 in DNA: TGTGCCAGCAGCGGACTCCCTGACACCGGGGAGCTGTTTTTT. It specifies CASSGLPDTGELFF. J is TRBJ2-2 and V is TRBV28; D perhaps matches TRBD2 (5 bases). This CDR3 has 14 amino acids. Between the trimmed V and J ends, which lost 6 bases and 3 bases, there was a span of 11 bases. The germline V gene has CDR1 MDHEN and CDR2 SYDVKM.

The V and J genes are TRBV24-1 and TRBJ1-1, with 7 bases aligning to TRBD1. In germline, CDR1 is KGHDR, CDR2 SFDVKD. The CDR3 runs to 14 residues. V dropped 4 bases and J dropped 2; count of bases not matched to a gene: 3. The CDR3 loop is CATSEPGGNTEAFF. In nucleotides, the CDR3 is TGTGCCACCAGTGAGCCAGGGGGAAACACTGAAGCTTTCTTT.

V gene TRBV28 combines with J gene TRBJ1-4; a possible D gene is TRBD1 (6 bases). Trimming stripped 3 bases from V and 4 bases from J, with 9 bases between. Germline CDR1 is MDHEN and CDR2 is SYDVKM. The CDR3 has 14 amino acids. Written as DNA, the CDR3 is TGTGCCAGCAGTTTCGGACAGCTTAATGAAAAACTGTTTTTT. It is translated as CASSFGQLNEKLFF. Drawing the rest from reference TRBV28 and TRBJ1-4, the complete variable domain is DVKVTQSSRYLVKRTGEKVFLECVQDMDHENMFWYRQDPGLGLRLIYFSYDVKMKEKGDIPEGYSVSREKKERFSLILESASTNQTSMYLCASSFGQLNEKLFFGSGTQLSVL.

The V and J genes are TRBV25-1 and TRBJ1-1; 7 positions agree with TRBD1. The V segment lost 6 bases and the J segment 1 base; nucleotides outside the gene matches: 17. The V gene's germline CDR1 is MGHDK and CDR2 SYGVNS. This CDR3 spans 18 amino acids. The CDR3 protein is CASSGNLQGGWKNTEAFF. Here the CDR3 DNA reads TGTGCCAGCAGCGGCAACCTTCAGGGGGGGTGGAAGAACACTGAAGCTTTCTTT.

The V call is TRBV6-5, the J call TRBJ1-2; 9 nucleotides line up with TRBD1. Germline loops: CDR1 MNHEY, CDR2 SVGAGI. The CDR3 is made up of 15 amino acids. Trimming took 7 bases from V and 4 from J; bases not matched to a gene: 10. The CDR3: CASTKSRDRAYGYTF. DNA for the CDR3: TGTGCCAGCACCAAATCCCGGGACAGGGCCTATGGCTACACCTTC.

The genes are TRBV7-2 and TRBJ2-2, with D possibly being TRBD2 (6 bases). The V gene lost 1 base and the J gene lost 1 base, with 7 bases spanning the gap. The germline gives CDR1 SGHTA, CDR2 FQGNSA. The CDR3 runs to 15 residues. The CDR3 bases are TGTGCCAGCAGCTTAGGGGACTTGAACACCGGGGAGCTGTTTTTT. It specifies CASSLGDLNTGELFF.

This chain uses TRBV19 with TRBJ1-6; TRBD1 matches 8 bases. Germline V gene data show CDR1 as LNHDA and CDR2 as SQIVND (reference sequence). Unmatched junction bases numbered 1, after V lost 5 bases and J lost 7 bases. The CDR3 length is 13 residues. CDR3 protein: CASSGDRNSPLHF. CDR3 coding DNA: TGTGCCAGTAGTGGGGACAGGAATTCACCCCTCCACTTT.

Worth noting for this clone: A much larger clone differs by one base, so this may be a read error. This same CDR3 is encoded by further DNA sequences in the sample. V gene TRBV12-3 or TRBV12-4 combines with J gene TRBJ1-1; unclear D gene. V lost 1 base to trimming and J lost 0 bases, with 3 bases between them. The CDR3 length is 13 residues. CDR3 loop: CASSLGMNTEAFF. Written as DNA, the CDR3 is TGTGCCAGCAGTTTAGGGATGAACACTGAAGCTTTCTTT.

The rearrangement joins TRBV18 to TRBJ1-3; possible D gene TRBD1, 5 bases. Per germline, CDR1 KGHSH and CDR2 LQKENI. V lost 1 base, J lost 0 bases, and 16 bases lay in between. The CDR3 is made up of 18 amino acids. CDR3 in amino acids: CASSPLKLGDYSGNTIYF. Written as DNA, the CDR3 is TGTGCCAGCTCACCACTAAAATTGGGGGACTACTCTGGAAACACCATATATTTT.

This clone has more than one count but fewer than ten. This chain uses TRBV9 with TRBJ1-4; D is unclear. Deletions cut 3 bases from V and 8 bases from J, with 14 bases between. This CDR3 contains 14 residues. Germline-derived CDR1 and CDR2 are SGDLS and YYNGEE. The DNA for the CDR3 is TGTGCCAGCAGCGGGGTCTCGGCGGGAGAAAAACTGTTTTTT. Translating it yields CASSGVSAGEKLFF.